A selection of T cell receptor beta chains follows, all from one sample in a study of T-cell reconstitution after alpha-beta-depleted transplantation in children. TCRdb processed the PCR reads anew with MiXCR; each CDR3 protein has one entry. The sample shows about 490,000 distinct CDR3 sequences, roughly a tenth of them seen only once. Specimen: PBMCs, collected before TCRalphabeta/CD19-depleted stem cell transplant. The source of these receptors is a child aged 2-15 years with inherited bone marrow failure, due to receive a stem cell transplant. Each CDR3 is given with its conserved first and last residue. Each record gives: CDR3 protein, J gene, CDR3 length, V gene, clone size, D gene. The D gene is left open where the match is weak. Some rows have no size entry. The others give once, few or many, or a class for an expanded clone.

CDR3aa: CASSSQNRGGTGNTIYF; j_gene: TRBJ1-3; len: 17; v_gene: TRBV5-4; abundance: -; d_gene: -
CDR3aa: CSASPGFEKLFF; j_gene: TRBJ1-4; len: 12; v_gene: TRBV20-1; abundance: -; d_gene: -
CDR3aa: CASSQGVLGQGAGSGELFF; j_gene: TRBJ2-2; len: 19; v_gene: TRBV4-2; abundance: few; d_gene: TRBD1
CDR3aa: CASSQEGRDPEQFF; j_gene: TRBJ2-1; len: 14; v_gene: TRBV3-1; abundance: -; d_gene: -
CDR3aa: CSAPSRPTSYEQYF; j_gene: TRBJ2-7; len: 14; v_gene: TRBV20-1; abundance: few; d_gene: -
CDR3aa: CASSALRLGHNEQFF; j_gene: TRBJ2-1; len: 15; v_gene: TRBV11-2; abundance: many; d_gene: -
CDR3aa: CASSVGLADYKQYF; j_gene: TRBJ2-7; len: 14; v_gene: TRBV9; abundance: -; d_gene: TRBD2
CDR3aa: CASSLELVTGINYGYTF; j_gene: TRBJ1-2; len: 17; v_gene: TRBV7-2; abundance: many; d_gene: -
CDR3aa: CSARAHSGEKYNEQFF; j_gene: TRBJ2-1; len: 16; v_gene: TRBV20-1; abundance: many; d_gene: -
CDR3aa: CASSLAQGPWGYTF; j_gene: TRBJ1-2; len: 14; v_gene: TRBV11-2; abundance: -; d_gene: -
CDR3aa: CASTKTGGEGEQFF; j_gene: TRBJ2-1; len: 14; v_gene: TRBV12-3/TRBV12-4; abundance: many; d_gene: TRBD1
CDR3aa: CARDSLFREGAYEQYF; j_gene: TRBJ2-7; len: 16; v_gene: TRBV28; abundance: many; d_gene: TRBD2
CDR3aa: CSARDLALRALHF; j_gene: TRBJ1-6; len: 13; v_gene: TRBV20-1; abundance: many; d_gene: -
CDR3aa: CASSLVSGDYEQYF; j_gene: TRBJ2-7; len: 14; v_gene: TRBV5-1; abundance: many; d_gene: -
CDR3aa: CASSPWGLYEQNEKLFF; j_gene: TRBJ1-4; len: 17; v_gene: TRBV5-1; abundance: many; d_gene: -
CDR3aa: CAINVPDRVGTDTQYF; j_gene: TRBJ2-3; len: 16; v_gene: TRBV10-3; abundance: few; d_gene: TRBD1
CDR3aa: CASSLAPQNYGYTF; j_gene: TRBJ1-2; len: 14; v_gene: TRBV7-2; abundance: many; d_gene: -
CDR3aa: CASSLGRDNIQYF; j_gene: TRBJ2-4; len: 13; v_gene: TRBV7-2; abundance: few; d_gene: -
CDR3aa: CASSPLAGTGPSGANVLTF; j_gene: TRBJ2-6; len: 19; v_gene: TRBV28; abundance: few; d_gene: TRBD1
CDR3aa: CSAPKTSGSLGTQYF; j_gene: TRBJ2-3; len: 15; v_gene: TRBV20-1; abundance: many; d_gene: TRBD2
CDR3aa: CASTRGPTQYF; j_gene: TRBJ2-3; len: 11; v_gene: TRBV6-5; abundance: many; d_gene: -
CDR3aa: CSVEDGGQGWEKLFF; j_gene: TRBJ1-4; len: 15; v_gene: TRBV29-1; abundance: -; d_gene: -
CDR3aa: CATSEAGTGRTGELFF; j_gene: TRBJ2-2; len: 16; v_gene: TRBV24-1; abundance: many; d_gene: TRBD1
CDR3aa: CASSWGLGISTDTQYF; j_gene: TRBJ2-3; len: 16; v_gene: TRBV5-1; abundance: -; d_gene: -
CDR3aa: CSVVTQSYEQYF; j_gene: TRBJ2-7; len: 12; v_gene: TRBV29-1; abundance: many; d_gene: -
CDR3aa: CASSLGSSSGANVLTF; j_gene: TRBJ2-6; len: 16; v_gene: TRBV28; abundance: many; d_gene: -
CDR3aa: CASSPEGWRGYTF; j_gene: TRBJ1-2; len: 13; v_gene: TRBV25-1; abundance: few; d_gene: -
CDR3aa: CASSSGPEEDTQYF; j_gene: TRBJ2-3; len: 14; v_gene: TRBV7-9; abundance: many; d_gene: -
CDR3aa: CASSYGAATEAFF; j_gene: TRBJ1-1; len: 13; v_gene: TRBV6-2/TRBV6-3; abundance: many; d_gene: -
CDR3aa: CASSLSSGRGTDTQYF; j_gene: TRBJ2-3; len: 16; v_gene: TRBV27; abundance: many; d_gene: TRBD2
CDR3aa: CASSLATTYEQYF; j_gene: TRBJ2-7; len: 13; v_gene: TRBV27; abundance: many; d_gene: -
CDR3aa: CASGTGSPGELFF; j_gene: TRBJ2-2; len: 13; v_gene: TRBV7-8; abundance: many; d_gene: TRBD1
CDR3aa: CASSIGSFSYEQYF; j_gene: TRBJ2-7; len: 14; v_gene: TRBV19; abundance: many; d_gene: -